This T cell receptor (beta chain) stems from a study of blood T cell repertoires in COVID-19. Across the study: Sample material is recorded as cDNA or gDNA derived from T cells, B-cell-depleted T cells, or PBMCs.

Deletions cut 2 bases from V and 4 bases from J, with 6 bases between. The CDR3 is 13 amino acids. Germline CDR1 reads MNHEY; CDR2 reads SMNVEV (reference sequence). Participant ages covered about 18 to 90 years across 20 to 30 US areas. Participants reported their clinical history, and cohort assignment relied on those reports. This table comes from immunoSEQ multiplex PCR, and its TCRdb copy is limited to in-frame clones, with some not included. The sample holds over 110,000 clones; approximately 87% are singletons and the top ten take roughly 4.3%. In the case of this clone: Other DNA sequences of this sample code for an identical CDR3.

This sequence was found in a man aged 50-60 years in a cohort exposed to, infected with or recovered from COVID-19 (not recorded which). The specimen sequenced was PBMCs or T cells enriched from blood (not recorded which). The chain carries TRBV27 and TRBJ2-1; tentatively, D is TRBD1 (5 bases). CDR3 DNA sequence: TGTGCCAGCAGTTTAGCAGGGTACAATGAGCAGTTCTTC. Translating it yields CASSLAGYNEQFF.